The sequence of this T cell receptor beta chain was determined in a study of blood T cell repertoires in COVID-19. In the authors' workflow: Nucleated cell number was recorded as an estimate derived from reference gene primer amplification. Repertoires were generated with immunoSEQ multiplex PCR, while TCRdb's copy carries only in-frame clones and drops some. V and J calls and clone size are those listed in that table; D and trimming were worked out from the DNA. The sample lists around 180,000 clones; approximately 89% were seen once. V trimming: 3 bases; J trimming: 2 bases; junction bases outside the gene matches: 0. CDR3 length: 14 amino acids. CDR1 is MDHEN and CDR2 is SYDVKM in the germline V gene.

The chain couples TRBV28 to TRBJ1-5, with TRBD1 matching over 8 bases. The receptor comes from a woman aged 40 to 55 with acute COVID-19. The sequenced sample consisted of PBMCs or T cells enriched from blood (not recorded which). DNA of the CDR3: TGTGCCAGCAGTTTGACAGGGGGCAATCAGCCCCAGCATTTT. Protein: CASSLTGGNQPQHF.